These 4 T cell receptor beta chains were sequenced from one sample in a study of OX40 agonist ivuxolimab in advanced cancers. The repertoire was sequenced with immunoSEQ multiplex PCR; TCRdb's copy has only in-frame clones and lacks some. The sample comprises some 14,000 clones, roughly 69% of which are singletons, and 35% to 45% rests with the top ten. The source was CD4+ or CD8+ T cells sorted from blood, collected in a trial of the OX40 agonist ivuxolimab. The origin of the receptors is an adult with an advanced solid tumor such as melanoma, head and neck, liver or kidney cancer.

This clone occurred a few times. This chain joins TRBV6-1 and TRBJ1-2; 8 positions match TRBD1. The germline CDR1 and CDR2 sequences are MNHNS and SASEGT. The CDR3 contains 15 residues. J gave up 2 bases and V 1 base, and 3 bases lay outside the gene matches. Written as DNA, the CDR3 is TGTGCCAGCAGTGAAGAGTCAGGGGGCAACTATGGCTACACCTTC. It is translated as CASSEESGGNYGYTF.

V is TRBV6-1 and J is TRBJ1-3, with a possible D match to TRBD1 (6 bases). The CDR3 has 15 amino acids. The germline CDR1 and CDR2 sequences are MNHNS and SASEGT. Trimming took 6 bases from V and 1 from J, leaving 13 bases between them. The CDR3 DNA reads TGTGCCAGCAGAACCGGACAGTATTCTGGAAACACCATATATTTT. The encoded protein is CASRTGQYSGNTIYF.

The V call is TRBV5-1, the J call TRBJ1-1; D is unclear. Trimming removed 4 bases at V and 0 bases at J, with 16 bases between. Looked up from germline, CDR1 is SGHRS and CDR2 is YFSETQ. The CDR3 extends over 16 amino acids. The CDR3 DNA reads TGCGCCAGCAGCCTACCTAGGGTGGGTTTGAACACTGAAGCTTTCTTT. Protein: CASSLPRVGLNTEAFF. Full variable domain (outside the CDR3, taken from reference TRBV5-1 and TRBJ1-1): KAGVTQTPRYLIKTRGQQVTLSCSPISGHRSVSWYQQTPGQGLQFLFEYFSETQRNKGNFPGRFSGRQFSNSRSEMNVSTLELGDSALYLCASSLPRVGLNTEAFFGQGTRLTVV.

The J gene is TRBJ1-3, the V gene TRBV6-5; TRBD1 matches at 7 bases. The V gene's germline CDR1 is MNHEY and CDR2 SVGAGI. V was clipped by 5 bases and J by 2 bases; unmatched bases: 6. CDR3 length: 15 amino acids. CDR3 residues: CASSVEGGPGNTIYF. CDR3 coding DNA: TGTGCCAGCAGTGTGGAAGGGGGCCCTGGAAACACCATATATTTT.